These T cell receptor beta chains were read from a single sample in a study of chemoradiotherapy in HPV16-positive cancers. Profiling relied on immunoSEQ multiplex PCR, and the TCRdb table lists in-frame clones only, not all of them. Among around 30,000 clones listed, approximately 89% were seen once. The sequencing used blood, collected from a patient who underwent chemoradiotherapy. Receptor source: a human donor with HPV-associated anogenital cancer. Each CDR3 is given with its conserved first and last residue. A D gene is named only where the DNA matches it firmly. Size values are once, few and many counts, or a class for expanded clones, and some rows have none.

.	.	14	TRBV28	TRBJ2-3	TGTGCCAGCAGATATCAAGCGGCAAGTTATACGCAGTATTTT	CASRYQAASYTQYF
.	.	12	TRBV2	TRBJ2-7	TGTGCCAGCAGTGAAAGATTTTACGAGCAGTACTTC	CASSERFYEQYF
medium-sized	.	15	TRBV7-7	TRBJ2-3	TGTGCTAGCAGCTTGGGGTCCCTAGCCACAGATACGCAGTATTTT	CASSLGSLATDTQYF
.	TRBD2	17	TRBV7-6	TRBJ2-2	TGTGCCAGCAGCTTAGGTAGACTAGCGGCGAACACCGGGGAGCTGTTTTTT	CASSLGRLAANTGELFF
.	.	10	TRBV30	TRBJ2-7	TGTGCCTTGGACGGCTACGAGCAGTACTTC	CALDGYEQYF
.	.	14	TRBV6-9	TRBJ2-7	TGTGCCAGCAGTTACTCTGAGGGCGGCTACGAGCAGTACTTC	CASSYSEGGYEQYF
.	TRBD1	15	TRBV14	TRBJ1-2	TGTGCCAGCAGTGACCCCTCCGGGACAGGGGAGGGCTACACCTTC	CASSDPSGTGEGYTF
.	.	17	TRBV28	TRBJ1-3	TGTGCCAGCAGTTTAGGGCGTGGAGCGATGCCTGGAAACACCATATATTTT	CASSLGRGAMPGNTIYF
.	.	15	TRBV10-2	TRBJ1-1	TGCGCCAGCAGTCAGCCCAATCACGGGGACACTGAAGCTTTCTTT	CASSQPNHGDTEAFF
.	TRBD2	18	TRBV28	TRBJ2-2	TGTGCCAGCAGTTTGAGACTAGCGGGAGCCCAACTGGGCGGGGAGCTGTTTTTT	CASSLRLAGAQLGGELFF
once	TRBD1	16	TRBV7-9	TRBJ1-1	TGTGCCAGCAGCTTAGGGCAGGGGGCCATTGATGGTGAAGCTTTCTTT	CASSLGQGAIDGEAFF
.	.	14	TRBV2	TRBJ2-1	TGTGCCAGCAGTTTCGACCCGGGACAAACTTTGCAGTTCTTC	CASSFDPGQTLQFF
.	.	15	TRBV25-1	TRBJ1-2	TGTGCCAGCTACGTGAACGGAGGGGCTAACTATGGCTACACCTTC	CASYVNGGANYGYTF
.	.	15	TRBV19	TRBJ1-1	TGTGCCAGTAGTATTTGGTTGGATTTGAACACTGAAGCTTTCTTT	CASSIWLDLNTEAFF
.	TRBD1	15	TRBV11-2	TRBJ1-1	TGTGCCAGCAGCCGGACAGGGGCCATGAACACTGAAGCTTTCTTT	CASSRTGAMNTEAFF
.	TRBD1	17	TRBV14	TRBJ1-5	TGTGCCAGCAGCCAGGTATGGTGGGGACAGAGCAATCAGCCCCAGCATTTT	CASSQVWWGQSNQPQHF
once	.	21	TRBV21-1	TRBJ1-1	TGTGCCAGCAGCAAACGCCCTCATTGTGGGGACGGGACAGGCGTGAACACTGAAGCTTTCTTT	CASSKRPHCGDGTGVNTEAFF
.	TRBD1	12	TRBV6-5	TRBJ1-1	TGTGCCAGCAGTGCGGGACAGGGTGAAGCTTTCTTT	CASSAGQGEAFF
few	.	13	TRBV4-2	TRBJ2-7	TGTGCCAGCAGCCAACCCCTAACCTACGAGCAGTACTTC	CASSQPLTYEQYF
.	TRBD2	15	TRBV30	TRBJ2-5	TGTGCCTGGAGTGTACTAGCGGGGAACCAGGGGACCCAGTACTTC	CAWSVLAGNQGTQYF
.	.	13	TRBV6-6	TRBJ1-4	TGTGCCAGCAGTCCACCTCCAAATGAAAAACTGTTTTTT	CASSPPPNEKLFF
.	.	14	TRBV6-1	TRBJ1-1	TGTGCCAGCAGTTTATCCGGACTGAACACTGAAGCTTTCTTT	CASSLSGLNTEAFF
.	.	15	TRBV7-9	TRBJ1-2	TGTGCCAGCAGCAACGCTCCGGGGCGCCTCTATGGCTACACCTTC	CASSNAPGRLYGYTF
.	.	15	TRBV4-1	TRBJ1-1	TGCGCCAGCAGCCAAGTTACGGGGGTCGGTTCTGAAGCTTTCTTT	CASSQVTGVGSEAFF
.	TRBD2	16	TRBV5-1	TRBJ2-1	TGCGCCAGCAGCTTGGCGACGGCTAGCGGGAGTAATGAGCAGTTCTTC	CASSLATASGSNEQFF
.	.	13	TRBV18	TRBJ1-1	TGTGCCAGCTCAGGACCCAGGGGAACTGAAGCTTTCTTT	CASSGPRGTEAFF
once	.	14	TRBV6-4	TRBJ1-1	TGTGCCAGCAGCCCTGGGGGTGCGAGCACTGAAGCTTTCTTT	CASSPGGASTEAFF
.	.	11	TRBV16	TRBJ2-1	TGTGCCAGCAGCGGCGAGGCTGAGCAGTTCTTC	CASSGEAEQFF
.	TRBD1	14	TRBV19	TRBJ1-1	TGTGCCAGTAGAAGAACGGGACAGGGGACTGAAGCTTTCTTT	CASRRTGQGTEAFF
.	.	14	TRBV7-9	TRBJ1-2	TGTGCCAGCAGCAACGACATGGGGTTGAATGGCTACACCTTC	CASSNDMGLNGYTF
.	.	15	TRBV6-5	TRBJ2-7	TGTGCCAGCAGCCGACAGATACCCAACTCCTACGAGCAGTACTTC	CASSRQIPNSYEQYF
.	.	11	TRBV20-1	TRBJ2-3	TGCAGCGACGTCAACGGAGATACGCAGTATTTT	CSDVNGDTQYF
.	TRBD1	14	TRBV5-6	TRBJ1-1	TGTGCCAGCAGCCACGGGACAGGGAACACTGAAGCTTTCTTT	CASSHGTGNTEAFF
.	TRBD1	15	TRBV4-1	TRBJ1-2	TGCGCCAGCAGCCCTTGGACAGGGGATGACTATGGCTACACCTTC	CASSPWTGDDYGYTF
few	TRBD1	16	TRBV9	TRBJ1-5	TGTGCCAGCAGCCGAACAGGGGCGGTCGGCAATCAGCCCCAGCATTTT	CASSRTGAVGNQPQHF
.	TRBD2	16	TRBV27	TRBJ2-5	TGTGCCAGCAGTTTAGGGCTAGCGGGAGTAGTGGAGACCCAGTACTTC	CASSLGLAGVVETQYF
.	.	14	TRBV5-1	TRBJ2-3	TGCGCCAGCAGGGCGTGGGGTCCCACAGATACGCAGTATTTT	CASRAWGPTDTQYF
.	.	15	TRBV11-2	TRBJ1-2	TGTGCCAGCAGCCAGGGAGGACGGGGGAGCTATGGCTACACCTTC	CASSQGGRGSYGYTF
once	TRBD1	14	TRBV11-1	TRBJ1-3	TGTGCCAGCAGCTCCAGGACAGGCGGAAACACCATATATTTT	CASSSRTGGNTIYF
.	TRBD1	16	TRBV19	TRBJ2-7	TGTGCCAGTAGTCCAGCGGGGGACAGGGGAGCCTACGAGCAGTACTTC	CASSPAGDRGAYEQYF
.	TRBD1	18	TRBV18	TRBJ1-6	TGTGCCAGCTCACCTTTGCCGACAGGGTTCGCCGATAATTCACCCCTCCACTTT	CASSPLPTGFADNSPLHF